A single sample is the source of the 20 T cell receptor beta chains below, sequenced in a study of PD-1 blockade in classical Hodgkin lymphoma. Every patient relapsed after autologous stem cell transplantation, and brentuximab vedotin exposure varied. Data came from immunoSEQ multiplex PCR; TCRdb stores just in-frame clones and leaves some out. The data contain 24,000 or so clones, approximately 80% of them singletons. Sequenced material: peripheral blood mononuclear cells (PBMCs), taken before the second cycle of nivolumab. The receptors derive from a human donor with classical Hodgkin lymphoma.

This sequence joins TRBV7-9 and TRBJ2-1; 7 bases fit TRBD2. V dropped 5 bases and J dropped 2; count of bases not matched to a gene: 9. The CDR3 is made up of 16 amino acids. Germline V gives CDR1 SEHNR, CDR2 FQNEAQ (reference sequence). Written as DNA, the CDR3 is TGTGCCAGCAGCCCATTCGGCGGGAGAGCCTACAATGAGCAGTTCTTC. Its protein product is CASSPFGGRAYNEQFF.

This clone was found once. The rearrangement links TRBV28 to TRBJ2-2, with D perhaps matching TRBD2 (6 bases). From germline, CDR1 is MDHEN and CDR2 SYDVKM. CDR3 length: 14 amino acids. Trimming took 6 bases from V and 2 from J, leaving 10 bases between them. This chain's CDR3 is CASSGTYNTGELFF. CDR3 DNA: TGTGCCAGCAGCGGGACTTACAACACCGGGGAGCTGTTTTTT.

Worth noting for this clone: This CDR3 is also generated by other DNA sequences in the sample. The genes are TRBV9 and TRBJ2-3; D is ambiguous. CDR1 and CDR2 (germline): SGDLS, YYNGEE. With 2 bases removed from V and 1 base from J, the gap between germline ends came to 11 bases. The CDR3 extends over 15 amino acids. Here the CDR3 DNA reads TGTGCCAGCAGCGTTGGGCAGGCCGGCACAGATACGCAGTATTTT. Translating it yields CASSVGQAGTDTQYF. Supplemented by reference TRBV9 and TRBJ2-3, the full variable domain reads DSGVTQTPKHLITATGQRVTLRCSPRSGDLSVYWYQQSLDQGLQFLIQYYNGEERAKGNILERFSAQQFPDLHSELNLSSLELGDSALYFCASSVGQAGTDTQYFGPGTRLTVL.

The chain combines TRBV6-6 with TRBJ2-7; no clear D. Germline V gene data show CDR1 as MNHNY and CDR2 as SVGAGI (reference sequence). The V end was cut by 10 bases, the J end by 7 bases, with 20 bases between. The CDR3 covers 13 residues. This chain's CDR3 is CATHGLYSTEQYF. CDR3 DNA sequence: TGTGCCACCCACGGCCTTTACTCTACGGAGCAGTACTTC.

V gene TRBV5-4 combines with J gene TRBJ2-1; possibly TRBD1 or TRBD2 for D (5 bases each). Germline values: CDR1 SGHNT, CDR2 YYREEE (reference sequence). The CDR3 covers 17 residues. V was clipped by 4 bases and J by 0 bases, with 17 bases between them. The CDR3 sequence is CASSGGLNRSSYNEQFF. The CDR3 nucleotides are TGTGCCAGCAGCGGGGGTCTTAACAGGAGCTCCTACAATGAGCAGTTCTTC.

The chain links TRBV15 to TRBJ1-4; D is undetermined. The CDR3 loop spans 13 amino acids. Trimming took off 0 bases at V and 9 bases at J, with 8 bases between the two ends. Germline V CDR1 and CDR2: LNHNV, YYDKDF (reference sequence). CDR3 coding DNA: TGTGCCACCAGCAGAGATGACTCTAAAAAACTGTTTTTT. Its translation: CATSRDDSKKLFF.

This clone has only a few counts. This rearrangement joins TRBV28 to TRBJ2-5, with 10 bases that match TRBD1. The CDR3 has 13 amino acids. Germline V gene sequence: CDR1 MDHEN, CDR2 SYDVKM. The CDR3 DNA sequence: TGTGCGTCCGGACAGGGGGATTGGGAGACCCAGTACTTC. Translated: CASGQGDWETQYF.

V usage is TRBV28 and J usage is TRBJ2-7; D not resolved. Germline assignment: CDR1 MDHEN and CDR2 SYDVKM. Trimming left V 1 base short and J 9 bases short, with 10 bases between. The CDR3 loop spans 12 amino acids. CDR3 sequence reads: CASSLSTPAQYF. In DNA, the CDR3 is TGTGCCAGCAGTTTATCCACCCCGGCGCAGTACTTC.

V gene TRBV5-6 combines with J gene TRBJ2-7; no firm D call. The germline CDR1 and CDR2 sequences are SGHDT and YYEEEE. Between the trimmed V and J ends, which lost 1 base and 2 bases, there was a span of 16 bases. This CDR3 is 16 amino acids long. The CDR3 here is CASSLSYVTEPYEQYF. The CDR3 nucleotides read TGTGCCAGCAGCTTGAGTTATGTGACCGAGCCCTACGAGCAGTACTTC.

This clone was picked up a small number of times. V usage is TRBV14 and J usage is TRBJ1-2, with 8 positions matching TRBD1. The CDR3 extends over 14 amino acids. Germline trimming cut 5 bases from V and 4 bases from J; bases unmatched to any gene: 6. Germline CDR1 reads SGHDN; CDR2 reads FVKESK. This CDR3 is CASSTTQGAYGYTF. The DNA of the CDR3 is TGTGCCAGCAGCACGACGCAGGGGGCCTATGGCTACACCTTC.

The J gene is TRBJ2-2, the V gene TRBV28; 9 positions match TRBD2. Germline-derived CDR1 and CDR2 are MDHEN and SYDVKM. The CDR3 extends over 16 amino acids. V shed 1 base, J shed 6 bases, and the junction held 6 bases outside the gene matches. This chain's CDR3 is CASSLFSGRSAGELFF. The CDR3 DNA reads as TGTGCCAGCAGTTTATTCAGCGGGAGGTCCGCCGGGGAGCTGTTTTTT.

The gene calls are TRBV30 and TRBJ2-5; 7 bases map to TRBD1. The CDR3 covers 14 residues. Germline V lookup: CDR1 GTSNPN, CDR2 SVGIG (reference sequence). V lost 4 bases, J lost 9 bases, and 14 bases stayed unmatched. CDR3 sequence (DNA): TGTGCCTGGAACCGGAACAGGGGAAAGGAGGCCCAGTACTTC. Protein product: CAWNRNRGKEAQYF. The whole variable domain, remainder taken from reference TRBV30 and TRBJ2-5, is SQTIHQWPATLVQPVGSPLSLECTVEGTSNPNLYWYRQAAGRGLQLLFYSVGIGQISSEVPQNLSASRPQDRQFILSSKKLLLSDSGFYLCAWNRNRGKEAQYFGPGTRLLVL.

The count of this clone is one. CDR3 sequence (DNA): TGTGCCAGCAGTTTATCGGCTTACGAGCAGTACTTC. Amino acids: CASSLSAYEQYF. The J gene is TRBJ2-7, the V gene TRBV27, with D uncertain. Germline V gives CDR1 MNHEY, CDR2 SMNVEV (reference sequence). With 0 bases removed from V and 4 bases from J, the gap between germline ends came to 4 bases. The CDR3 contains 12 residues.

The chain joins TRBV10-1 to TRBJ2-2, with TRBD1 matching 7 bases. Per germline, CDR1 WNHNN and CDR2 SYGVQD (reference sequence). After removal of 5 bases from V and 6 bases from J, the junction contained 3 bases not matched to a gene. This CDR3 contains 13 residues. CDR3 sequence reads: CASSLQGAGELFF. CDR3 in DNA: TGCGCCAGCAGTCTCCAGGGGGCCGGGGAGCTGTTTTTT.

This clone showed up just once. The chain recombines TRBV11-2 with TRBJ2-7; D may be TRBD2 (5 bases). The CDR3 length is 14 residues. Germline lookup yields CDR1 SGHAT and CDR2 FQNNGV. Between the trimmed V and J ends, which lost 5 bases and 3 bases, there was a span of 14 bases. The CDR3 is CASSEALGNYEQYF. CDR3 coding DNA: TGTGCCAGCAGCGAGGCTCTCGGGAACTACGAGCAGTACTTC. Full variable domain (rest looked up from reference TRBV11-2 and TRBJ2-7): EAGVAQSPRYKIIEKRQSVAFWCNPISGHATLYWYQQILGQGPKLLIQFQNNGVVDDSQLPKDRFSAERLKGVDSTLKIQPAKLEDSAVYLCASSEALGNYEQYFGPGTRLTVT.

The CDR3 is CASRGVLNYGYTF. CDR3 bases: TGTGCCAGTAGGGGGGTTCTGAACTATGGCTACACCTTC. The rearrangement uses TRBV28 and TRBJ1-2, with D perhaps matching TRBD1 (6 bases). V lost 9 bases and J 2 bases, leaving 13 bases between the germline ends. There are 13 residues in the CDR3. The germline CDR1 and CDR2 sequences are MDHEN and SYDVKM.

The V gene is TRBV29-1, the J gene TRBJ1-5, with a tentative D call TRBD1 (6 bases). The CDR3 is 12 amino acids. V was shortened by 6 bases and J by 4 bases, with 10 bases between the two germline ends. The germline V gene encodes CDR1 SQVTM and CDR2 ANQGSEA. The chain's CDR3 is CSVRGANQPQHF. The CDR3 DNA reads TGCAGCGTACGGGGGGCTAATCAGCCCCAGCATTTT.

J is TRBJ1-1 and V is TRBV7-2; D may be TRBD1 (5 bases). The CDR3 totals 15 residues. V was cut by 1 base and J by 1 base, with 10 bases left in between. CDR1 SGHTA and CDR2 FQGNSA come from the germline V gene. CDR3 amino acids: CASSLGGTSNTEAFF. CDR3 nucleotide sequence: TGTGCCAGCAGCTTAGGGGGCACTTCGAACACTGAAGCTTTCTTT.

The chain uses TRBV11-2 and TRBJ2-5; TRBD2 is a possible D gene (6 bases). TRBJ2-7 matches the DNA end more closely, so the J call is doubtful. The CDR3 consists of 15 residues. CDR1 is SGHAT and CDR2 is FQNNGV in the germline V gene. The CDR3 nucleotides are TGTGCCAGCAGCTTCCTCGGGAGCCGTGCCTACGAGCAGTACTTC. It translates to CASSFLGSRAYEQYF.

This chain connects TRBV4-3 to TRBJ1-3; the D is unclear. Trimming cost V 0 bases and J 14 bases, with 14 bases left between them. The CDR3 is 13 amino acids. The V gene's germline CDR1 is LGHNA and CDR2 YSLEER. CDR3 in DNA: TGCGCCAGCAGCCAAGAGTATGGTCGGATCTTATATTTT. It encodes CASSQEYGRILYF.